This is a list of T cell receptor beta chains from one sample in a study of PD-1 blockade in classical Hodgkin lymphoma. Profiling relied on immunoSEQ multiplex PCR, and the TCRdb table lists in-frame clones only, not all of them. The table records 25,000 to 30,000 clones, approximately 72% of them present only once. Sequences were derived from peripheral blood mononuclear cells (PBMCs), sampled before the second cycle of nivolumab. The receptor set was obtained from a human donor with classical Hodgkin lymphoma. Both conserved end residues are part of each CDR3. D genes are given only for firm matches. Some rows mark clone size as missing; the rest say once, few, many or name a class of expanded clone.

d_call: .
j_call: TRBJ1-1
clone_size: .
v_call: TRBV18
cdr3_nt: TGTGCCAGCTCACCCAGAGGGGGGCAGAGAACTGAAGCTTTCTTT
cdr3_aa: CASSPRGGQRTEAFF

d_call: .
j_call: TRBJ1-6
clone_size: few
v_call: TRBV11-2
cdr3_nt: TGTGCCAGCAGCTTAGCCGGGGGCGGTTCACCCCTCCACTTT
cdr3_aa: CASSLAGGGSPLHF

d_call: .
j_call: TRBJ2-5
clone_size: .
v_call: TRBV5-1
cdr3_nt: TGCGCCAGCAGCAGAACAGGGTACGAAGAGACCCAGTACTTC
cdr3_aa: CASSRTGYEETQYF

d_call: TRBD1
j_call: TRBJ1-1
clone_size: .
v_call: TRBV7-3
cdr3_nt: TGTGCCAGCAGCTTAGGGACAGGTAATACTGAAGCTTTCTTT
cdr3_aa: CASSLGTGNTEAFF

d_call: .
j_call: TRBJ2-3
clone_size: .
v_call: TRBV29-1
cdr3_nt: TGCAGCGTTGTGGCTAACTCAGATACGCAGTATTTT
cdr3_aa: CSVVANSDTQYF

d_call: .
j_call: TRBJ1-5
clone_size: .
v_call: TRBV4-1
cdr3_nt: TGCGCCAGCAGCCAAGGGGTTGGGGACAATCAGCCCCAGCATTTT
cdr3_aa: CASSQGVGDNQPQHF

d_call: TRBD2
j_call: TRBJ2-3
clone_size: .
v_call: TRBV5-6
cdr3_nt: TGTGCCAGCAGCTTGGGGACTAGCGGGGGCTATACGCAGTATTTT
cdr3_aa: CASSLGTSGGYTQYF

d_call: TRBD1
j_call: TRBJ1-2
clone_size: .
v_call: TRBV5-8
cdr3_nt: TGTGCCAGCAGCTTGGTAGGAGGGGGCGGCTATGGCTACACCTTC
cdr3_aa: CASSLVGGGGYGYTF

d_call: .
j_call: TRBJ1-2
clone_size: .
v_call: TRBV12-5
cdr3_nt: TGTGCTAGTGCCCTGACAGACAGGTTTGGGGCTGGCTACACCTTC
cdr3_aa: CASALTDRFGAGYTF

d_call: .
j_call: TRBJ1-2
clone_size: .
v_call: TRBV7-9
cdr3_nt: TGTGCCAGCAGCTTAAACGAACAAAATGGCTACACCTTC
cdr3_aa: CASSLNEQNGYTF

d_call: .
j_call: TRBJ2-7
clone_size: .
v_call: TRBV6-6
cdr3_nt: TGTGCCAGCAGTTCCCAGGGAACCTACGAGCAGTACTTC
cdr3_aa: CASSSQGTYEQYF

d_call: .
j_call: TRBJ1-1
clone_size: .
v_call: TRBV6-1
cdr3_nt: TGTGCCAGCAGTGAATCCCTTTTAAGGTGGGGGGCCGACCCCCGAAAGGCTTTCTTT
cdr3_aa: CASSESLLRWGADPRKAFF

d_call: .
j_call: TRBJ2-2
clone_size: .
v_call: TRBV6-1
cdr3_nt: TGTGCCAGCAGTGCCCAGACAGCGCTGCACACCGGGGAGCTGTTTTTT
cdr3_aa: CASSAQTALHTGELFF

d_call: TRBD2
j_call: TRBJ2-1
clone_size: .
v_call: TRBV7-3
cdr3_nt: TGTGCCAGCAGCCCTAGAGCCAGCGGGGGGGCTGTCTTCAATGAGCAGTTCTTC
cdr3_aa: CASSPRASGGAVFNEQFF

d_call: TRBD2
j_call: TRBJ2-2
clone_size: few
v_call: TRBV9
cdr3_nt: TGTGCCAGCAGCGCCCGGACTAGCGGGGGGGCAGTGAACACCGGGGAGCTGTTTTTT
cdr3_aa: CASSARTSGGAVNTGELFF

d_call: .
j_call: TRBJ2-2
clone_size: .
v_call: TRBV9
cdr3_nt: TGTGCCAGCAGCCCATACTTTCAGGCGGGCACCGGGGAGCTGTTTTTT
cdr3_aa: CASSPYFQAGTGELFF

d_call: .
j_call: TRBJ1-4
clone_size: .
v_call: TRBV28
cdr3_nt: TGTGCCAGCAGTTTATCTAGTAAGGGAAAACTGTTTTTT
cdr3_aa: CASSLSSKGKLFF

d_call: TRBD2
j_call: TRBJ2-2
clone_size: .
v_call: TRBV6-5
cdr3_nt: TGTGCCAGCAAGCGGCAGCGGGGAACCGGGGAGCTGTTTTTT
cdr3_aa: CASKRQRGTGELFF

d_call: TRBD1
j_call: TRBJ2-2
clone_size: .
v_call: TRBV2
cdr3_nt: TGTGCCAGCAGCCTAACAGGGGGCGCCGGCACCGGGGAGCTGTTTTTT
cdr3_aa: CASSLTGGAGTGELFF

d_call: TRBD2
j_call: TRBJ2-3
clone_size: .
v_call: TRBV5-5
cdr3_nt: TGTGCCAGCAGCTTGTCGGGGGGAGACACAGATACGCAGTATTTT
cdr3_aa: CASSLSGGDTDTQYF

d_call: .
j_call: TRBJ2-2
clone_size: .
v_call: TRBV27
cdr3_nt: TGTGCCAGCACTTTCGGAGGGGCGAACACCGGGGAGCTGTTTTTT
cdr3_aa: CASTFGGANTGELFF

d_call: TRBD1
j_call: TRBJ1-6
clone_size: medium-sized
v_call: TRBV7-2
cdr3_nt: TGTGCCAGCAGCCGGGACAGCGACGTCGGACGACCCCTCCACTTT
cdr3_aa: CASSRDSDVGRPLHF

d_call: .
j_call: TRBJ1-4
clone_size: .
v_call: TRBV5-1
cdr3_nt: TGCGCCAGCAGCTTTGGTACTGAAATCGGTGAAAAACTGTTTTTT
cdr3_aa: CASSFGTEIGEKLFF

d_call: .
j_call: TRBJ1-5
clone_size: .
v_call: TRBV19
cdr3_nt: TGTGCCAGTAGTTCTGGGGGAGTCAGCAATCAGCCCCAGCATTTT
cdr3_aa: CASSSGGVSNQPQHF

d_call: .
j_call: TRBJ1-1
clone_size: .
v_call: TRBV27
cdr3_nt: TGTGCCAGCAGTTTCTCCCGGGTCCTCACTGAAGCTTTCTTT
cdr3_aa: CASSFSRVLTEAFF

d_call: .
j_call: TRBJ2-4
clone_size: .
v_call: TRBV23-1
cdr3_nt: TGCGCCCGCCCCGGGGGGCGGGGTGGCAAAAACATTCAGTACTTC
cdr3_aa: CARPGGRGGKNIQYF

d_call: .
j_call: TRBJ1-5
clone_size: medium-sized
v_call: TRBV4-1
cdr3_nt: TGCGCCAGCAGCCAAGAAGGACACGGTAATCAGCCCCAGCATTTT
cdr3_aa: CASSQEGHGNQPQHF

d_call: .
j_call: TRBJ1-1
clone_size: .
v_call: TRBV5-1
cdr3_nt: TGCGCCAGCAGCTTTGGGGATTGGAGGACTGAAGCTTTCTTT
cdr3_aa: CASSFGDWRTEAFF

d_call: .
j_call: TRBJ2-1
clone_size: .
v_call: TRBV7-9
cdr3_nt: TGTGCCAGCAGCTCGATAACAGGGATCAATGAGCAGTTCTTC
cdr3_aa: CASSSITGINEQFF

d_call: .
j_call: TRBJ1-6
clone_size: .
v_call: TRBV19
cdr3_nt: TGTGCCAGTAGTATAGAAAACGGACAGCTGAATTCACCCCTCCACTTT
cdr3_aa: CASSIENGQLNSPLHF

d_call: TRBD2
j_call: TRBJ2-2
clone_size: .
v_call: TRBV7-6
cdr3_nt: TGTGCCAGCAGCTACGGACTAGCGGGGGCCACGAACACCGGGGAGCTGTTTTTT
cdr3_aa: CASSYGLAGATNTGELFF

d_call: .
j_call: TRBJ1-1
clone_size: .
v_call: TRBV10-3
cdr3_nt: TGTGCCATCGAGGCCCTCATGAACACTGAAGCTTTCTTT
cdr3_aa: CAIEALMNTEAFF

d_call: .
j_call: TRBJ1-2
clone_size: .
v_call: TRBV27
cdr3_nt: TGTGCCAGCAGTAAAGGCCGGGATGGCTACACCTTC
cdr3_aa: CASSKGRDGYTF

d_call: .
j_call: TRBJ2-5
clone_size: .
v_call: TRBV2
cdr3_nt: TGTGCCACAAAACGGGACTACCAAGAGACCCAGTACTTC
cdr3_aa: CATKRDYQETQYF

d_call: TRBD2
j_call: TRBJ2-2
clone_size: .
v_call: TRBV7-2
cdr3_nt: TGTGCCACCGGGGGAGGGGTTAGCGGGGAGCTGTTTTTT
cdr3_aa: CATGGGVSGELFF

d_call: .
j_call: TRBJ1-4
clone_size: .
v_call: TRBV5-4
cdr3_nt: TGTGCCAGCAGCTTGTCCGGACTGGGGAATGAAAAACTGTTTTTT
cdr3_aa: CASSLSGLGNEKLFF

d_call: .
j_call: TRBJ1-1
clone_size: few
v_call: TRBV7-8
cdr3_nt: TGTGCCAGCAGCTTAGGACGAGTCATGGGGGGCCGGAACGCTGAAGCTTTCTTT
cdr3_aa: CASSLGRVMGGRNAEAFF

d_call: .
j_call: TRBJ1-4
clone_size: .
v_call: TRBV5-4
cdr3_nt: TGTGCCAGCAGCTTGGAGAAAGGAGGGGCTAATGAAAAACTGTTTTTT
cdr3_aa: CASSLEKGGANEKLFF

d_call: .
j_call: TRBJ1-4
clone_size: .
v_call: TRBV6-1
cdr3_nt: TGTGCCAGCAGTGAAGGAGGGTCGGGCGGTGAAAAACTGTTTTTT
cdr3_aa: CASSEGGSGGEKLFF

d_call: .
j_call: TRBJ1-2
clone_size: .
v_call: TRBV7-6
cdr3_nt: TGTGCCAGCGGCCAAACAGGGATCTATGGCTACACCTTC
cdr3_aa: CASGQTGIYGYTF

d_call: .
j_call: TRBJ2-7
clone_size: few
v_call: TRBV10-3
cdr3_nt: TGTGCCACCCAAACCCTAAACGAGCAGTACTTC
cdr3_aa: CATQTLNEQYF

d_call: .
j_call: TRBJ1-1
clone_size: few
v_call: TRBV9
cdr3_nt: TGTGCCAGCAGCGTAGACTTAAACACTGAAGCTTTCTTT
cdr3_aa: CASSVDLNTEAFF